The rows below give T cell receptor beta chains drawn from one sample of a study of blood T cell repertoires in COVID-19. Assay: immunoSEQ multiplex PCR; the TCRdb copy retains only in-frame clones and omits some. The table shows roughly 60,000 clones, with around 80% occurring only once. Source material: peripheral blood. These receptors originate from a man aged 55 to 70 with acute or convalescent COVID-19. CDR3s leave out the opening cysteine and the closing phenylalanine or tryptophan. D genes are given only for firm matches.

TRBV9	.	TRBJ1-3	ASSVADGRSGNTIY
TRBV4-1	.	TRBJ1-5	ASSQEQGNQPQH
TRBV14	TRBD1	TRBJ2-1	ASSQVIRTGTYNEQF
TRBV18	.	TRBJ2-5	ASSRGRAGQETQY
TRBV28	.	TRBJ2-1	ASSVPYNEQF
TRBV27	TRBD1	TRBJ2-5	ASSLYRGMETQY
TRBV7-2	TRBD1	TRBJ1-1	ASSSFIQGARSRAF
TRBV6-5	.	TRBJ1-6	ASSPLSSYNSPLH
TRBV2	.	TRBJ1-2	ASTDLQAENANYGYT
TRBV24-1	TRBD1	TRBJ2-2	ATLPGQGTGELF
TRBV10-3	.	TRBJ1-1	AISESWSGAF
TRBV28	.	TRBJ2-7	ASSEGFPYEQY
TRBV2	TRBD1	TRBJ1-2	ASSGPGGDYGYT
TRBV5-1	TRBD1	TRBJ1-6	ASSTGQGENLGTSPLH
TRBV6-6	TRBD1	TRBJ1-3	ASSRDSNSGNTIY
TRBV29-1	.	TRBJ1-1	SVSGASTEAF
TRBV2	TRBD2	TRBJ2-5	ASSEAQGGKTQY
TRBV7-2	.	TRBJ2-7	ASSSGGTYEQY
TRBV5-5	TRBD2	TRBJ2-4	ASTTGLAGGLAKNIQY
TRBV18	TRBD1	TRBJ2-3	ASAGTGQTDTQY
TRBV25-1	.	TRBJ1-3	ASSERRAAGNTIY
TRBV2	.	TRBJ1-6	ASRSSSYNSPLH
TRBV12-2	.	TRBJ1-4	ASRLGDRGRGKLF
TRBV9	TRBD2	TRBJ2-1	ASRGREGTDYNEQF